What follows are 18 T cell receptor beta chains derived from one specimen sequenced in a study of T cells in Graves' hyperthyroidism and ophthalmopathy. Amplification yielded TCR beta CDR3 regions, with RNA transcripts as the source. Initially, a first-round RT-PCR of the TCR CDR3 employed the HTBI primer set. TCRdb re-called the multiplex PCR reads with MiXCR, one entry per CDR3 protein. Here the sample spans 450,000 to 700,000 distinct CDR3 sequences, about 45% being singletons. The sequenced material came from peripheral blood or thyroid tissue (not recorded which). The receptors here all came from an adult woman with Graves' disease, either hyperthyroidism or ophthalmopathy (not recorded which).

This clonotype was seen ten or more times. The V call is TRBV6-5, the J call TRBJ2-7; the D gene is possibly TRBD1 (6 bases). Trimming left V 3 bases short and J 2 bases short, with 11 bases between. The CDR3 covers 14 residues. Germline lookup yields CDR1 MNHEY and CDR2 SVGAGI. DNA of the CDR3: TGTGCCAGCAGTTATTCCAGGGGAACCTACGAGCAGTACTTC. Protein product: CASSYSRGTYEQYF.

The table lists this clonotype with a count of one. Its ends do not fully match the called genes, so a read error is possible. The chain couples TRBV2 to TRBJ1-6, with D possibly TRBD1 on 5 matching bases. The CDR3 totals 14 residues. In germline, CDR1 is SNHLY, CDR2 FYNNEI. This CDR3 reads CASIEAGDGSPLHF. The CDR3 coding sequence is TGTGCCAGCATCGAGGCCGGGGACGGGTCACCCCTCCACTTC.

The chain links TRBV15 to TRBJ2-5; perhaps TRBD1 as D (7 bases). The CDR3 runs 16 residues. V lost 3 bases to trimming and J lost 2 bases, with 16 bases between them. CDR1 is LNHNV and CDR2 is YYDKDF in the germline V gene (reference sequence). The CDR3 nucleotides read TGTGCCACCAGCAGGACCGTGACAGGGAGGCAAGAGACCCAGTACTTC. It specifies CATSRTVTGRQETQYF.

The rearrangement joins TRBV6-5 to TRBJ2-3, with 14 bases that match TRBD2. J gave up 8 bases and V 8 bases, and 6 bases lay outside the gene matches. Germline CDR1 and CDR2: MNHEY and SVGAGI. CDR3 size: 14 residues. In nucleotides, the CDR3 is TGTGCCAGCGCCGGGACTAGCGGGAGAGGTACGCAGTATTTT. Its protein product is CASAGTSGRGTQYF.

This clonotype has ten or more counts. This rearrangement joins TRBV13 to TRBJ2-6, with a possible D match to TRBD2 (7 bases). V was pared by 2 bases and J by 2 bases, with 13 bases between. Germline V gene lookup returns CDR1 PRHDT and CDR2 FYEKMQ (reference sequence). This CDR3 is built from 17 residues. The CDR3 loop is CASSLRGGAPGANVLTF. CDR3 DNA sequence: TGTGCCAGCAGCTTAAGAGGGGGGGCGCCTGGGGCCAACGTCCTGACTTTC.

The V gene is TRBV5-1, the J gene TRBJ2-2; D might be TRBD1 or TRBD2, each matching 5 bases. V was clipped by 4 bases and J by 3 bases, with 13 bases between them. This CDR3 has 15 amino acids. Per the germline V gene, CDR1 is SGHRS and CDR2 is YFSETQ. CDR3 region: CASSRDGVYTGELFF. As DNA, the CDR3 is TGCGCCAGCAGCCGGGACGGAGTATACACCGGGGAGCTGTTTTTT.

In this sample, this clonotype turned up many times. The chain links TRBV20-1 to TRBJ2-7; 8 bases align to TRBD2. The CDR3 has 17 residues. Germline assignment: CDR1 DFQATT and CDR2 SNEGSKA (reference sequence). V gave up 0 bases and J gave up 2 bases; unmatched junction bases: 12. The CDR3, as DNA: TGCAGTGCTAGAGACCTGTTAAAAGCGGGAGATACCTACGAGCAGTACTTC. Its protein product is CSARDLLKAGDTYEQYF.

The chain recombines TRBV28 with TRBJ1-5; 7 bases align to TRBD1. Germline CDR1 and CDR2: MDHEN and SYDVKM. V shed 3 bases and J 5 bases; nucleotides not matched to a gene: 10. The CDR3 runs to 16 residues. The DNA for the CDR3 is TGTGCCAGCAGTTTTATGGCAGGACAGGCCTATCAGCCCCAGCATTTT. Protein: CASSFMAGQAYQPQHF.

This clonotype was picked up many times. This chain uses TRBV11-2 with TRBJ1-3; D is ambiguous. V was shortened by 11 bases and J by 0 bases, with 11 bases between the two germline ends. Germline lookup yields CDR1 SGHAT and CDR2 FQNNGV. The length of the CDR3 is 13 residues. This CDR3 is CARGRLSGNTIYF. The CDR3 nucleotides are TGTGCCCGCGGACGACTCTCTGGAAACACCATATATTTT.

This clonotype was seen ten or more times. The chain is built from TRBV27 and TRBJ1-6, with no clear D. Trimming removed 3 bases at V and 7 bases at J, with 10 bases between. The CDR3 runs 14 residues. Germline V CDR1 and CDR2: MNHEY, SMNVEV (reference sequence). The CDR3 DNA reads TGTGCCAGCAGTTTGGGCAGCAGAAATTCACCCCTCCACTTT. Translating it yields CASSLGSRNSPLHF.

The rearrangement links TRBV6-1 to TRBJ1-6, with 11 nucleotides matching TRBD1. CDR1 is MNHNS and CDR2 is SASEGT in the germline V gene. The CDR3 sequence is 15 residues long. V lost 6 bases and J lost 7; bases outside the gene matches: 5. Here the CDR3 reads CASSDRTGGNSPLHF. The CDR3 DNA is TGTGCCAGCAGCGATCGGACAGGGGGCAATTCACCCCTCCACTTT.

The CDR3 nucleotides are TGTGCCATCATTCCGGCCAACTCTGGAGCTTTCTTT. It translates to CAIIPANSGAFF. The chain recombines TRBV10-3 with TRBJ1-1; D gene unclear. The CDR3 contains 12 residues. CDR1 and CDR2 from the germline V gene are ENHRY and SYGVKD. The V and J ends lost 7 bases and 10 bases respectively, with 16 bases between them.

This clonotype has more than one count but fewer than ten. The DNA for the CDR3 is TGTGCCAGCAGTTATCGGACAGGGAGCTCCTATAATTCACCCCTCCACTTT. It encodes CASSYRTGSSYNSPLHF. The chain employs TRBV6-5 and TRBJ1-6; 8 bases align to TRBD1. The CDR3 spans 17 residues. Looked up from germline, CDR1 is MNHEY and CDR2 is SVGAGI. Germline trimming cut 3 bases from V and 0 bases from J; bases unmatched to any gene: 4.

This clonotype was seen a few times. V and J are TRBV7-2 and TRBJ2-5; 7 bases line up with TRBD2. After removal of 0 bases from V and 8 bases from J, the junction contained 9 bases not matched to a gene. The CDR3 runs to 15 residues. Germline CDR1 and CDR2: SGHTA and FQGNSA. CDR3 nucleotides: TGTGCCAGCAGCTTAGCGAGGGCGGGAGAGGCTACCCAGTACTTC. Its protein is CASSLARAGEATQYF.

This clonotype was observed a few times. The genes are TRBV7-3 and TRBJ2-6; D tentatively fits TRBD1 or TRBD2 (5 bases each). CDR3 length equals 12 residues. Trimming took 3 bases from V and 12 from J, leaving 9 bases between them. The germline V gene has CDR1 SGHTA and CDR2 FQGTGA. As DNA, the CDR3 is TGTGCCAGCAGCTTCCCAGGGACCGTCCTGACTTTC. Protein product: CASSFPGTVLTF.

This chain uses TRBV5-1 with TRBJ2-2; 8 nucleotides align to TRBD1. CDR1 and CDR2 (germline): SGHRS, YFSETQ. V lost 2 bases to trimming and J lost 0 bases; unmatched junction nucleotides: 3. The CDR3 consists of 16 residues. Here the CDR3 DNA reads TGCGCCAGCAGCTTTGACAGGGGCGCGAACACCGGGGAGCTGTTTTTT. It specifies CASSFDRGANTGELFF.

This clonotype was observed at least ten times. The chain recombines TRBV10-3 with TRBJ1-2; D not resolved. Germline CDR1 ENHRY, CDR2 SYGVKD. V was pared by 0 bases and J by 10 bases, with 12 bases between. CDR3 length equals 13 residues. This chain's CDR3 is CAISESRQANYTF. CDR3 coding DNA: TGTGCCATCAGTGAGTCGAGGCAGGCTAACTACACCTTC.

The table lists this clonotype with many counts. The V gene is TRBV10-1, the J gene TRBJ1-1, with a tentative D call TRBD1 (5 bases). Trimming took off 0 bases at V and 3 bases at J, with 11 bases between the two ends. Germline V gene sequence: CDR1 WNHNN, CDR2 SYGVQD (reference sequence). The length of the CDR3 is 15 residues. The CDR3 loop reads CASSESGGPHTEAFF. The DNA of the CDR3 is TGCGCCAGCAGTGAGTCGGGGGGTCCTCACACTGAAGCTTTCTTT.